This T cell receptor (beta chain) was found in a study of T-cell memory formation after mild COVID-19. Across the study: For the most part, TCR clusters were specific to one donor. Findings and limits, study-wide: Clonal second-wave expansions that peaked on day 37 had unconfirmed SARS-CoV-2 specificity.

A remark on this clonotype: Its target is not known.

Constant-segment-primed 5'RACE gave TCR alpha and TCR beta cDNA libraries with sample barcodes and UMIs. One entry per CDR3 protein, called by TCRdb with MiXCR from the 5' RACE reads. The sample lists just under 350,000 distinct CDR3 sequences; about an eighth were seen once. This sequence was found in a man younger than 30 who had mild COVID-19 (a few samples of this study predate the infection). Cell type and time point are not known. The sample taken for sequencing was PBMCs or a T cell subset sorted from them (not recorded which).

CDR3 residues: CASGQSRDTQYF. DNA of the CDR3: TGCGCCAGCGGGCAGAGCCGAGATACGCAGTATTTT. The chain carries TRBV5-1 and TRBJ2-3, with D unclear. The CDR3 is made up of 12 amino acids. The ends were cut back, 7 bases at V and 5 bases at J, with 11 bases in the middle. Germline V gene data show CDR1 as SGHRS and CDR2 as YFSETQ.